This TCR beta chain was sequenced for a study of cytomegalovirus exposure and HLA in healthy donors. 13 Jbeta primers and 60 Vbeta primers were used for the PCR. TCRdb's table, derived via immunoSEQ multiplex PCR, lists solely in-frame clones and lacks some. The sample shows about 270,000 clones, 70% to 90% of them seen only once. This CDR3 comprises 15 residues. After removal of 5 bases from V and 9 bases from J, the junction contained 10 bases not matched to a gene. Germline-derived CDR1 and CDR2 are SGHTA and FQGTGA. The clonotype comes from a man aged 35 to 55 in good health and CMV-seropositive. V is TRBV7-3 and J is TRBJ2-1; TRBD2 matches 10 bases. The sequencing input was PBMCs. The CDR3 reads CASSPSGRALGEQFF. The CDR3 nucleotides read TGTGCCAGCAGCCCCAGCGGGAGGGCCTTAGGTGAGCAGTTCTTC.